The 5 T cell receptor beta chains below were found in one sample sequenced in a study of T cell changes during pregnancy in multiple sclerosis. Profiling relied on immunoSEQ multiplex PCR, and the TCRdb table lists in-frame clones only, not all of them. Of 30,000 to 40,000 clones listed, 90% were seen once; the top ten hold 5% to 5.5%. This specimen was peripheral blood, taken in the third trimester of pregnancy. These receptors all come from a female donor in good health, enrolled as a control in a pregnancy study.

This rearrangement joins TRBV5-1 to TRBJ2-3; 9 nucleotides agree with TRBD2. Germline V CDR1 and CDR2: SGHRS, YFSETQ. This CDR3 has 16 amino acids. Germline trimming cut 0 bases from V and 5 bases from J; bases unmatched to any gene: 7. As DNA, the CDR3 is TGCGCCAGCAGCTTGGCTGGCGGGGGGGCGGGAGATACGCAGTATTTT. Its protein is CASSLAGGGAGDTQYF.

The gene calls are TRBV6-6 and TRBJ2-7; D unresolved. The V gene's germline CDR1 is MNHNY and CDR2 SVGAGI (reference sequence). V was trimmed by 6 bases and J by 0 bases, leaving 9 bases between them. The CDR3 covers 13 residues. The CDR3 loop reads CASSRSYSYEQYF. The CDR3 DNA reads TGTGCCAGCAGCCGGAGCTACTCCTACGAGCAGTACTTC.

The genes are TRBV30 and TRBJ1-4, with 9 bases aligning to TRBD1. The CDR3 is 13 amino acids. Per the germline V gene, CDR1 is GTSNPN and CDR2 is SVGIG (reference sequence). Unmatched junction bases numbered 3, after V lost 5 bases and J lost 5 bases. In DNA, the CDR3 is TGTGCCTGGGCAACAGGGGGCAATGAAAAACTGTTTTTT. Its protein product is CAWATGGNEKLFF.

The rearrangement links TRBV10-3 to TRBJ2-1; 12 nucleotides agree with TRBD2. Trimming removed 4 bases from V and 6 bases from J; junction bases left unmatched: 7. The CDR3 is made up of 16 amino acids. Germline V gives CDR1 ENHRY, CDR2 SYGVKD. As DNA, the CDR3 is TGTGCCATCAGTGGGACTAGCGGGAAGGGAAGCAATGAGCAGTTCTTC. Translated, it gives CAISGTSGKGSNEQFF.

The CDR3: CASSLPLNSGANVLTF. The DNA of the CDR3 is TGCGCCAGCAGCCTCCCACTGAACTCTGGGGCCAACGTCCTGACTTTC. V and J are TRBV5-1 and TRBJ2-6; no clear D gene. Trimming stripped 4 bases from V and 0 bases from J, with 11 bases between. CDR1 is SGHRS, CDR2 YFSETQ, per germline. This CDR3 is built from 16 residues.